The 20 T cell receptor beta chains in this list originate from one sample, sequenced in a study of cytomegalovirus exposure and HLA in healthy donors (dated by TCRdb to 2015 to 2018). The method behind the library was the immunoSEQ multiplex PCR assay. The multiplex PCR relied on a mix of 60 forward primers for TCR Vbeta segments and 13 reverse primers for TCR Jbeta segments. Held by TCRdb, this immuneACCESS table contains in-frame sequences only and omits some clones. Under half of the omission traces to an unresolved V gene where checked; the cause of the rest is unknown. The sample yields 130,000 or so clones; approximately 82% were counted once. About 3% of the sample rests with the top ten. What was sequenced was PBMCs. The origin of the receptors is a woman under 30 in good health and CMV-seropositive.

The chain joins TRBV5-1 to TRBJ1-4; 10 bases map to TRBD1. CDR1 and CDR2 from the germline V gene are SGHRS and YFSETQ. This CDR3 contains 16 residues. The junction had 13 bases not matched to a gene; V was cut back by 4 bases and J by 10 bases. The CDR3: CASSQLPRQGAGKLFF. The CDR3 coding sequence is TGCGCCAGCAGCCAACTACCCCGACAGGGGGCTGGAAAACTGTTTTTT.

V usage is TRBV7-3 and J usage is TRBJ2-3; tentatively, D is TRBD2 (6 bases). CDR3 length: 15 amino acids. V lost 1 base, J lost 1 base, and 9 bases lay in between. CDR1 and CDR2 from the germline V gene are SGHTA and FQGTGA. Written as DNA, the CDR3 is TGTGCCAGCAGCTTAAAAGTAGCGGGCACAGATACGCAGTATTTT. Translation gives CASSLKVAGTDTQYF. Variable domain in full (rest from reference TRBV7-3 and TRBJ2-3): GAGVSQTPSNKVTEKGKYVELRCDPISGHTALYWYRQSLGQGPEFLIYFQGTGAADDSGLPNDRFFAVRPEGSVSTLKIQRTERGDSAVYLCASSLKVAGTDTQYFGPGTRLTVL.

This clone was counted a few times. The chain carries TRBV6-1 and TRBJ2-5; D is possibly TRBD2 (5 bases). V gave up 2 bases and J gave up 2 bases, with 9 bases separating them. The CDR3 length is 14 residues. Germline V CDR1 and CDR2: MNHNS, SASEGT. The CDR3 loop reads CASSEPGNQETQYF. CDR3 DNA sequence: TGTGCCAGCAGTGAACCGGGGAATCAAGAGACCCAGTACTTC.

The chain is built from TRBV6-5 and TRBJ2-1, with 9 bases lining up with TRBD1. Germline CDR1 is MNHEY and CDR2 is SVGAGI. J lost 1 base, V lost 6 bases, and 1 base had no gene match. The CDR3 has 14 amino acids. CDR3 sequence reads: CASRTGGSYNEQFF. The CDR3 nucleotides are TGTGCCAGCAGGACAGGGGGGTCCTACAATGAGCAGTTCTTC.

The chain carries TRBV21-1 and TRBJ2-3; the D call TRBD2 from the table was never checked on the DNA. TRBV21-1 corresponds to a pseudogene. The CDR3 runs 16 residues. This CDR3 is CASSKGGGGREDTQYF. The CDR3 DNA sequence: TGTGCCAGCAGCAAAGGGGGGGGAGGGCGTGAAGATACGCAGTATTTT.

The rearrangement joins TRBV2 to TRBJ2-3, with D perhaps matching TRBD1 (5 bases). The CDR3 extends over 14 amino acids. Per the germline V gene, CDR1 is SNHLY and CDR2 is FYNNEI. The V and J ends lost 4 bases and 1 base respectively, with 9 bases between them. CDR3 in amino acids: CASSGQGGTDTQYF. The CDR3 region has the DNA TGTGCCAGCAGTGGCCAAGGGGGCACAGATACGCAGTATTTT.

The rearrangement links TRBV9 to TRBJ2-1; TRBD1 agrees at 8 bases. Per germline, CDR1 SGDLS and CDR2 YYNGEE. CDR3 length equals 12 residues. V was clipped by 4 bases and J by 12 bases; unmatched bases: 6. This chain's CDR3 is CASSSDRGTQFF. The CDR3 DNA reads as TGTGCCAGCAGCTCAGACAGGGGAACGCAGTTCTTC.

The rearrangement joins TRBV4-1 to TRBJ2-7, with TRBD2 identical over 7 bases. Per germline, CDR1 MGHRA and CDR2 YSYEKL. The CDR3 is 15 residues long. After removal of 4 bases from V and 3 bases from J, the junction contained 9 bases not matched to a gene. The CDR3 DNA follows: TGCGCCAGCAGCCCGCTGGGGGGGAAGGACTACGAGCAGTACTTC. This translates into CASSPLGGKDYEQYF.

The genes are TRBV6-6 and TRBJ2-7, with D possibly matching TRBD2 (5 bases). The CDR3 length is 13 residues. Germline V CDR1 and CDR2: MNHNY, SVGAGI (reference sequence). V shed 8 bases and J shed 1 base, with 12 bases lying between them. This chain's CDR3 is CASQGLLSYEQYF. The CDR3 coding sequence is TGTGCCAGCCAAGGACTGCTTTCCTACGAGCAGTACTTC.

This clone was seen more than once but under ten times. The rearrangement uses TRBV10-3 and TRBJ1-5; D gene uncertain. Trimming removed 0 bases at V and 4 bases at J, with 4 bases between. Germline CDR1 ENHRY, CDR2 SYGVKD. The CDR3 is made up of 13 amino acids. The chain's CDR3 is CAISESRNQPQHF. The CDR3 DNA sequence: TGTGCCATCAGTGAGTCGCGGAATCAGCCCCAGCATTTT.

The chain combines TRBV5-1 with TRBJ2-1; 15 bases fit TRBD2. V was clipped by 6 bases and J by 7 bases; unmatched bases: 5. The CDR3 extends over 15 amino acids. CDR1 and CDR2 from the germline V gene are SGHRS and YFSETQ. CDR3 sequence (DNA): TGCGCCAGCACCGCCGGGACTAGCGGGGGGAATGAGCAGTTCTTC. It encodes CASTAGTSGGNEQFF.

The V call is TRBV7-9, the J call TRBJ2-7; 8 bases are shared with TRBD1. Trimming removed 3 bases from V and 6 bases from J; junction bases left unmatched: 4. The CDR3 spans 13 residues. Germline lookup yields CDR1 SEHNR and CDR2 FQNEAQ (reference sequence). The CDR3 is CASSFPGGPEQYF. The CDR3 nucleotides read TGTGCCAGCAGCTTCCCAGGGGGCCCCGAGCAGTACTTC.

This chain connects TRBV5-1 to TRBJ2-3; no definite D call. CDR1 and CDR2 from the germline V gene are SGHRS and YFSETQ. This CDR3 has 14 amino acids. V lost 0 bases and J lost 1, with 6 bases in between. DNA for the CDR3: TGCGCCAGCAGCTTGGACTACGGCACAGATACGCAGTATTTT. Translated: CASSLDYGTDTQYF.

The chain links TRBV5-1 to TRBJ2-7; TRBD1 aligns across 10 bases. With V trimmed by 2 bases and J by 1 base, 3 bases remained unmatched. The CDR3 sequence is 15 residues long. The germline V gene encodes CDR1 SGHRS and CDR2 YFSETQ. The CDR3 region has the DNA TGCGCCAGCAGCTTAGGGACAGGGGCATCCTACGAGCAGTACTTC. Its translation is CASSLGTGASYEQYF.

The chain couples TRBV5-1 to TRBJ2-3; TRBD2 agrees at 11 bases. CDR3 size: 16 residues. CDR1 is SGHRS and CDR2 is YFSETQ in the germline V gene. The trim removed 1 base at V and 1 base at J, leaving 2 bases unmatched. CDR3 nucleotide sequence: TGCGCCAGCAGCTTGTCACTAGCGGGGGGCACAGATACGCAGTATTTT. Protein sequence: CASSLSLAGGTDTQYF.

The chain joins TRBV10-3 to TRBJ1-6; D remains unclear. Deletions cut 0 bases from V and 5 bases from J, with 14 bases between. This CDR3 comprises 17 residues. Germline CDR1 and CDR2: ENHRY and SYGVKD. CDR3 sequence reads: CAISESNLGKDNSPLHF. The CDR3 DNA reads as TGTGCCATCAGTGAGTCGAATCTAGGAAAGGATAATTCACCCCTCCACTTT.

The chain is built from TRBV25-1 and TRBJ2-3; no definite D call. V was trimmed by 6 bases and J by 4 bases, leaving 5 bases between them. Germline V CDR1 and CDR2: MGHDK, SYGVNS. CDR3 size: 11 residues. The CDR3 nucleotides are TGTGCCAGCAGAGTAGCAGATACGCAGTATTTT. Translated: CASRVADTQYF.

In its sample, this clone was seen once. V is TRBV14 and J is TRBJ1-3, with a tentative D call TRBD1 (5 bases). CDR1 is SGHDN and CDR2 is FVKESK in the germline V gene. The CDR3 length is 14 residues. V was cut by 4 bases and J by 7 bases, with 14 bases left in between. CDR3 DNA: TGTGCCAGCAGCCGAGTAGCGGGGGTGAACACCATATATTTT. Translating gives CASSRVAGVNTIYF.

V gene TRBV10-3 combines with J gene TRBJ2-2, with 10 bases matching TRBD2. J lost 0 bases, V lost 6 bases, and 4 bases had no gene match. The germline V gene encodes CDR1 ENHRY and CDR2 SYGVKD. The CDR3 covers 16 residues. CDR3: CAIRLAGPPNTGELFF. In DNA form, the CDR3 reads TGTGCCATCAGACTAGCGGGGCCACCGAACACCGGGGAGCTGTTTTTT.

The chain combines TRBV19 with TRBJ1-6, with a tentative D call TRBD1 (6 bases). V gave up 6 bases and J gave up 9 bases, with 15 bases separating them. CDR1 is LNHDA and CDR2 is SQIVND in the germline V gene (reference sequence). This CDR3 spans 14 amino acids. DNA of the CDR3: TGTGCCAGTAGGGAACAGGGCGTAAGTTCACCCCTCCACTTT. It yields the protein CASREQGVSSPLHF. Based on the CDR3 plus reference TRBV19 and TRBJ1-6, the full variable domain is DGGITQSPKYLFRKEGQNVTLSCEQNLNHDAMYWYRQDPGQGLRLIYYSQIVNDFQKGDIAEGYSVSREKKESFPLTVTSAQKNPTAFYLCASREQGVSSPLHFGNGTRLTVT.